One sample yielded the 32 T cell receptor beta chains listed below, sequenced in a study of blood T cell repertoires in COVID-19. Assay: immunoSEQ multiplex PCR; the TCRdb copy retains only in-frame clones and omits some. Here the sample spans some 300,000 clones, about 91% being singletons. Sequencing used PBMCs or T cells enriched from blood (not recorded which). The source of these receptors is a woman aged 40-49 years who had recovered from COVID-19.

The J gene is TRBJ2-1, the V gene TRBV7-8; 7 bases map to TRBD1. Germline values: CDR1 SGHVS, CDR2 FQNEAQ. The CDR3 has 14 residues. V dropped 8 bases and J dropped 1; count of bases not matched to a gene: 5. As DNA, the CDR3 is TGTGCCAGCTACCGACAGGGTTCCTACAATGAGCAGTTCTTC. Its protein product is CASYRQGSYNEQFF.

CDR3 protein: CASSQATGGGQPQHF. In DNA form, the CDR3 reads TGTGCCAGCAGCCAAGCTACAGGGGGCGGACAGCCCCAGCATTTT. The chain couples TRBV3-1 (or the pseudogene TRBV3-2) to TRBJ1-5, with 9 positions matching TRBD1. Trimming removed 1 base from V and 7 bases from J; junction bases left unmatched: 5. This CDR3 comprises 15 residues. The V gene's germline CDR1 is LGHDT and CDR2 YNNKEL (reference sequence).

V is TRBV6-1 and J is TRBJ1-3, with 11 bases aligning to TRBD1. This CDR3 has 16 residues. The V gene's germline CDR1 is MNHNS and CDR2 SASEGT. V was clipped by 3 bases and J by 14 bases; unmatched bases: 15. The CDR3 DNA is TGTGCCAGCAGTGATGGGCTGCCGGGACAGGGGGAAAGGGTATATTTT. Protein sequence: CASSDGLPGQGERVYF.

This chain uses TRBV7-9 with TRBJ2-3, with 7 bases identical to TRBD1. The CDR3 totals 14 residues. V was clipped by 5 bases and J by 0 bases; unmatched bases: 2. CDR1 and CDR2 (germline): SEHNR, FQNEAQ (reference sequence). The CDR3: CASSPGQSTDTQYF. The CDR3 DNA is TGTGCCAGCAGCCCGGGACAGAGCACAGATACGCAGTATTTT.

V and J are TRBV10-1 and TRBJ2-2; 9 bases line up with TRBD2. After removal of 7 bases from V and 2 bases from J, the junction contained 5 bases not matched to a gene. The CDR3 loop spans 15 amino acids. The germline gives CDR1 WNHNN, CDR2 SYGVQD (reference sequence). The CDR3 region is CASTAGGANTGELFF. The CDR3 bases are TGCGCCAGCACAGCGGGGGGCGCCAACACCGGGGAGCTGTTTTTT.

The chain recombines TRBV19 with TRBJ2-7; possibly TRBD2 for D (6 bases). The CDR3 covers 14 residues. Trimming stripped 1 base from V and 2 bases from J, with 9 bases between. The germline V gene has CDR1 LNHDA and CDR2 SQIVND (reference sequence). In DNA, the CDR3 is TGTGCCAGTAGTATAGGGGGACTGGCCTACGAGCAGTACTTC. Translation gives CASSIGGLAYEQYF.

The V gene is TRBV12-3 or TRBV12-4, the J gene TRBJ2-7; TRBD2 might be the D (6 bases). Trimming cost V 5 bases and J 7 bases, with 15 bases left between them. There are 13 residues in the CDR3. The CDR3 here is CASSRTGDAEQYF. The CDR3 DNA reads TGTGCCAGCAGTCGCACGGGGGATGCGGAGCAGTACTTC.

A few counts support this clone. The chain links TRBV5-1 to TRBJ2-1; D perhaps matches TRBD1 (6 bases). From germline, CDR1 is SGHRS and CDR2 YFSETQ. The CDR3 is 15 amino acids. Trimming pared 5 bases from V and 4 bases from J, leaving 16 bases between. Here the CDR3 DNA reads TGCGCCAGCAGTCCGTCCGGGACACTGTACAATGAGCAGTTCTTC. It yields the protein CASSPSGTLYNEQFF. Together with reference TRBV5-1 and TRBJ2-1, the CDR3 gives the full variable domain: KAGVTQTPRYLIKTRGQQVTLSCSPISGHRSVSWYQQTPGQGLQFLFEYFSETQRNKGNFPGRFSGRQFSNSRSEMNVSTLELGDSALYLCASSPSGTLYNEQFFGPGTRLTVL.

The V and J genes are TRBV19 and TRBJ1-1; no reliable D call. CDR3 length: 13 residues. Germline loops: CDR1 LNHDA, CDR2 SQIVND (reference sequence). V was cut by 5 bases and J by 1 base, with 8 bases left in between. The CDR3 bases are TGTGCCAGTAGTGAACAGAAGAACACTGAAGCTTTCTTT. Translated: CASSEQKNTEAFF.

The chain recombines TRBV27 with TRBJ1-1; D gene ambiguous. The CDR3 is made up of 12 amino acids. Germline CDR1 is MNHEY and CDR2 is SMNVEV (reference sequence). Trimming pared 2 bases from V and 7 bases from J, leaving 8 bases between. The CDR3 here is CASSLIGDEAFF. CDR3 DNA sequence: TGTGCCAGCAGTTTAATCGGAGATGAAGCTTTCTTT.

The chain recombines TRBV2 with TRBJ2-3, with D perhaps TRBD2 (6 bases). CDR1 SNHLY and CDR2 FYNNEI come from the germline V gene. The V end was cut by 10 bases, the J end by 2 bases, with 22 bases between. This CDR3 spans 16 amino acids. CDR3 region: CATTPSGVSYTDTQYF. CDR3 in DNA: TGTGCCACCACCCCGTCGGGGGTAAGCTACACAGATACGCAGTATTTT.

As DNA, the CDR3 is TGTGCCTGGAGGAACTCCGGTGCTGGAAACACCATATATTTT. Amino acids: CAWRNSGAGNTIYF. V is TRBV30 and J is TRBJ1-3, with D hard to call. This CDR3 is 14 amino acids long. Looked up from germline, CDR1 is GTSNPN and CDR2 is SVGIG (reference sequence). Trimming left V 3 bases short and J 2 bases short, with 11 bases between.

The V and J genes are TRBV7-9 and TRBJ2-7; a weak D match, TRBD2 (7 bases). CDR1 and CDR2 (germline): SEHNR, FQNEAQ (reference sequence). V lost 5 bases, J lost 3 bases, and 17 bases lay in between. The CDR3 contains 15 residues. The CDR3 is CASSPSGRGLYEQYF. In DNA form, the CDR3 reads TGTGCCAGCAGCCCTTCGGGGCGGGGGCTCTACGAGCAGTACTTC.

V gene TRBV4-3 combines with J gene TRBJ2-2; the match to TRBD2 covers 13 bases. The germline V gene has CDR1 LGHNA and CDR2 YSLEER. CDR3 length equals 17 residues. J lost 8 bases, V lost 2 bases, and 8 bases had no gene match. Written as DNA, the CDR3 is TGCGCCAGCAGCCAATCCGGACTAGCGGGGGTCGTTGGGGAGCTGTTTTTT. Amino acids: CASSQSGLAGVVGELFF.

The gene calls are TRBV7-3 and TRBJ2-2; TRBD2 agrees at 7 bases. CDR3 length: 17 amino acids. Per germline, CDR1 SGHTA and CDR2 FQGTGA. The ends lost 2 bases at V and 5 bases at J; junction bases unmatched: 11. CDR3 nucleotide sequence: TGTGCCAGCAGCTTAGAGGGAGGGTCCTTCCGGACCGGGGAGCTGTTTTTT. It is translated as CASSLEGGSFRTGELFF.

The CDR3 sequence is CASSLAEGASPLHF. The CDR3 DNA is TGTGCCAGCAGCTTAGCGGAGGGAGCTTCACCCCTCCACTTT. J is TRBJ1-6 and V is TRBV7-9, with unresolved D. The ends were cut back, 0 bases at V and 9 bases at J, with 9 bases in the middle. The germline V gene encodes CDR1 SEHNR and CDR2 FQNEAQ (reference sequence). CDR3 size: 14 residues.

This clone was observed a few times. This chain uses TRBV2 with TRBJ2-7, with D possibly matching TRBD1 (5 bases). The V gene lost 2 bases and the J gene lost 6 bases, with 26 bases spanning the gap. The CDR3 consists of 18 residues. Germline V lookup: CDR1 SNHLY, CDR2 FYNNEI. For the CDR3, the DNA is TGTGCCAGCAGTGAAAGAATGATGGGGCCAGGGAAGGGTGTCGAGCAGTACTTC. The encoded protein is CASSERMMGPGKGVEQYF. Together with reference TRBV2 and TRBJ2-7, the CDR3 gives the full variable domain: EPEVTQTPSHQVTQMGQEVILRCVPISNHLYFYWYRQILGQKVEFLVSFYNNEISEKSEIFDDQFSVERPDGSNFTLKIRSTKLEDSAMYFCASSERMMGPGKGVEQYFGPGTRLTVT.

The CDR3, as DNA: TGTGCCTGGAGTAATTACGGGAGCTCCTATAATTCACCCCTCCACTTT. As protein: CAWSNYGSSYNSPLHF. The chain carries TRBV30 and TRBJ1-6; no reliable D call. The CDR3 extends over 16 amino acids. Per germline, CDR1 GTSNPN and CDR2 SVGIG (reference sequence). Between the trimmed V and J ends, which lost 2 bases and 0 bases, there was a span of 11 bases.

This clone was seen a single time. The chain recombines TRBV2 with TRBJ2-5; D is uncertain. CDR1 is SNHLY, CDR2 FYNNEI, per germline. Trimming cost V 6 bases and J 1 base, with 12 bases left between them. The CDR3 totals 14 residues. CDR3 region: CASRRGSAQETQYF. The CDR3 DNA sequence: TGTGCCAGCAGACGAGGATCCGCCCAAGAGACCCAGTACTTC.

The CDR3 protein is CASRPGGSGANVLTF. DNA for the CDR3: TGTGCCAGCAGACCGGGGGGTTCTGGGGCCAACGTCCTGACTTTC. This chain uses TRBV28 with TRBJ2-6, with 7 bases matching TRBD2. The length of the CDR3 is 15 residues. V dropped 6 bases and J dropped 1; count of bases not matched to a gene: 3. The germline gives CDR1 MDHEN, CDR2 SYDVKM.

The chain couples TRBV28 to TRBJ1-5; 7 nucleotides match TRBD1. Trimming cost V 6 bases and J 1 base; bases outside gene matches: 6. From germline, CDR1 is MDHEN and CDR2 SYDVKM. The CDR3 contains 15 residues. The CDR3 DNA reads TGTGCCAGCAGCCAGGGACAGCTAAGCAATCAGCCCCAGCATTTT. This sequence encodes CASSQGQLSNQPQHF.

The V gene is TRBV5-1, the J gene TRBJ1-1; no firm D call. CDR3 length: 15 amino acids. CDR1 is SGHRS, CDR2 YFSETQ, per germline. Trimming cost V 5 bases and J 0 bases, with 14 bases left between them. The CDR3 loop is CASRATGNMNTEAFF. In nucleotides, the CDR3 is TGCGCCAGCAGAGCAACGGGAAACATGAACACTGAAGCTTTCTTT.

J is TRBJ1-3 and V is TRBV4-2; maybe TRBD1 (5 bases). This CDR3 has 18 residues. The germline V gene encodes CDR1 LGHNA and CDR2 YNFKEQ. V lost 0 bases, J lost 0 bases, and 15 bases lay in between. CDR3 sequence: CASSQDPNRLSSGNTIYF. The CDR3 nucleotides are TGTGCCAGCAGCCAAGATCCTAACAGGCTGAGCTCTGGAAACACCATATATTTT.

The chain links TRBV28 to TRBJ2-7; maybe TRBD1 (6 bases). V shed 3 bases and J shed 6 bases, with 15 bases lying between them. CDR3 length: 14 amino acids. The germline V gene has CDR1 MDHEN and CDR2 SYDVKM. DNA of the CDR3: TGTGCCAGCAGTTTCTACAGGGCTGCGGGCGAGCAGTACTTC. Protein: CASSFYRAAGEQYF.

The rearrangement links TRBV5-6 to TRBJ2-2; no clear D gene. Germline CDR1 and CDR2: SGHDT and YYEEEE. The CDR3 runs 13 residues. Trimming took off 3 bases at V and 8 bases at J, with 11 bases between the two ends. CDR3 sequence reads: CASSSRPRGELFF. In DNA, the CDR3 is TGTGCCAGCAGCTCTAGACCGCGTGGGGAGCTGTTTTTT.

A few counts support this clone. The chain carries TRBV2 and TRBJ2-2; D remains ambiguous. Deletions cut 6 bases from V and 4 bases from J, with 6 bases between. The CDR3 is 12 amino acids. CDR1 and CDR2 (germline): SNHLY, FYNNEI. The CDR3 bases are TGTGCCAGCAGGACTGGCACCGGGGAGCTGTTTTTT. Translated: CASRTGTGELFF.

The chain carries TRBV4-1 and TRBJ1-3; D is uncertain. This CDR3 is 15 amino acids long. The germline V gene encodes CDR1 MGHRA and CDR2 YSYEKL. V was pared by 0 bases and J by 6 bases, with 12 bases between. The CDR3 nucleotides read TGCGCCAGCAGCCAAGAGGCAAGGAGTGTAAACACCATATATTTT. Translating it yields CASSQEARSVNTIYF.

The CDR3 sequence is CASSDDRETEAFF. CDR3 sequence (DNA): TGTGCCAGCAGTGATGACAGGGAGACTGAAGCTTTCTTT. The chain employs TRBV6-4 and TRBJ1-1; TRBD1 matches 7 bases. Germline V lookup: CDR1 MRHNA, CDR2 SNTAGT. The CDR3 consists of 13 residues. V gave up 3 bases and J gave up 5 bases; unmatched junction bases: 3.

The chain is built from TRBV11-2 and TRBJ2-1, with D possibly matching TRBD2 (6 bases). CDR1 and CDR2 from the germline V gene are SGHAT and FQNNGV. The V and J ends lost 0 bases and 8 bases respectively, with 14 bases between them. The CDR3 spans 15 residues. CDR3 nucleotides: TGTGCCAGCAGCTTAGAGCAGACTAGTGGCCATGAGCAGTTCTTC. It encodes CASSLEQTSGHEQFF.

The rearrangement joins TRBV6-2 or TRBV6-3 to TRBJ2-1; 7 bases are a match to TRBD2. The V and J ends lost 0 bases and 3 bases, in that order; junction bases with no gene match: 8. Germline assignment: CDR1 MNHEY and CDR2 SVGEGT. This CDR3 is built from 17 residues. The CDR3 DNA reads TGTGCCAGCAGTTACTCCCCCCCGAGCGGGATCTACAATGAGCAGTTCTTC. Translated: CASSYSPPSGIYNEQFF.

The genes are TRBV15 and TRBJ1-3; D call uncertain. V was cut by 1 base and J by 0 bases, with 16 bases left in between. The germline V gene has CDR1 LNHNV and CDR2 YYDKDF (reference sequence). This CDR3 has 18 residues. The CDR3 sequence: CATSRGSFGRPSGNTIYF. The CDR3, as DNA: TGTGCCACCAGCAGAGGAAGTTTCGGCAGGCCCTCTGGAAACACCATATATTTT.

V is TRBV9 and J is TRBJ2-1; no clear D gene. Per the germline V gene, CDR1 is SGDLS and CDR2 is YYNGEE. The CDR3 is 12 amino acids. V lost 3 bases to trimming and J lost 7 bases, with 8 bases between them. The CDR3 is CASSAAENEQFF. CDR3 nucleotide sequence: TGTGCCAGCAGCGCCGCGGAGAATGAGCAGTTCTTC.